This TCR beta chain derives from a study of beta chain features in type 1 diabetes. This CDR3 contains 15 residues. V dropped 0 bases and J dropped 10; count of bases not matched to a gene: 9. Per the germline V gene, CDR1 is MGHRA and CDR2 is YSYEKL. This clone has just a few counts. TCRB transcripts that were expressed got sequenced, as all of the isolated RNA had been reverse transcribed. Sequencing was performed with immunoSEQ multiplex PCR; in TCRdb, only in-frame clones are kept and a portion is missing. Counted here are some 410,000 clones, roughly 11% occurring once; the ten biggest clones make up 0.04% to 0.05%.

The TCR originated in a young woman in good health. The gene calls are TRBV4-1 and TRBJ2-1, with TRBD2 matching 7 bases. Sequences were obtained from naive CD4+ T cells from blood. DNA of the CDR3: TGCGCCAGCAGCCAAGATCTACCGCGGGAGTTAGAGCAGTTCTTC. This gives the protein CASSQDLPRELEQFF.